The entry below gives a single T cell receptor (beta chain) sequence along with its context. Its antigen is unidentified. Diagnosis of hyperthyroidism was new in patients aged 18 to 65, and its duration was under 2 months. Cells are PBMCs isolated from more than 8.5 ml of fresh blood. The sample belongs to a study of T cells in Graves' hyperthyroidism and ophthalmopathy. Study observations and caveats: A model of 13 V-J features distinguished ophthalmopathy from stable hyperthyroidism. Most thyroid clonotypes expanded above 0.001 appeared in blood too.

RNA transcripts yielded amplified TCR beta CDR3 regions. Initially, a first-round RT-PCR of the TCR CDR3 employed the HTBI primer set. MiXCR, applied by TCRdb to the multiplex PCR reads, yields one record per CDR3 protein. The sample yields around 260,000 distinct CDR3 sequences, about 25% seen once. The receptor was isolated from a man aged 35-49 years with Graves' hyperthyroidism that later progressed to Graves' ophthalmopathy. The specimen was blood.

The CDR3 coding sequence is TGCAGTGCCCCTGACAGGGAGCGGAATCAGCCCCAGCATTTT. Protein sequence: CSAPDRERNQPQHF. The chain recombines TRBV20-1 with TRBJ1-5; 7 nucleotides align to TRBD1. CDR1 is DFQATT, CDR2 SNEGSKA, per germline (reference sequence). The length of the CDR3 is 14 residues. V was pared by 6 bases and J by 4 bases, with 9 bases of the junction left unmatched.